These 24 T cell receptor beta chains originate from one sample sequenced in a study of T cells in women clearing cervical HPV infection. Sequenced by immunoSEQ multiplex PCR; TCRdb stores in-frame clones only, minus some. This listing includes some 15,000 clones. The sequenced material came from blood buffy coat. The receptors come from a woman aged 18 to 75 with a cervical HPV16 infection that either progressed to CIN3+ or cleared (not recorded which).

Details on this clone: With the read ending 3 residues before the CDR3 end, the germline J gene is used to fill in that end. The rearrangement links TRBV27 to TRBJ2-6; D is uncertain. The germline V and J ends were trimmed by 10 bases and 0 bases, with 7 bases remaining between them. This CDR3 has 13 amino acids. From germline, CDR1 is MNHEY and CDR2 SMNVEV (reference sequence). The CDR3 DNA, read in part, is TGTGCCACCCTAACCTCTGGGGCCAACGTC. This encodes CATLTSGANV. The entire CDR3 is CATLTSGANVLTF.

Notes on this clone: The CDR3 is cut off 3 residues early in the read; its end comes from the germline J gene. The chain couples TRBV2 to TRBJ2-1; TRBD2 matches 9 bases. V gave up 3 bases and J gave up 8 bases; unmatched junction bases: 8. CDR1 and CDR2 from the germline V gene are SNHLY and FYNNEI. The CDR3 consists of 15 residues. The CDR3 reads CASSDQRGAGYEQFF. CDR3 bases read: TGTGCCAGCAGTGACCAGCGGGGGGCCGGGTATGAG.

In regard to this clone: The CDR3 extends 3 residues past the end of the read, so its final part is completed from the germline J gene. The chain has TRBV7-9 and TRBJ1-1; TRBD1 might be the D (6 bases). Germline assignment: CDR1 SEHNR and CDR2 FQNEAQ (reference sequence). The V end lost 0 bases, the J end lost 7 bases, and 12 bases lay between the germline ends. The CDR3 runs 14 residues. This CDR3 is CASSLARGYGEAFF. CDR3 bases read: TGTGCCAGCAGCTTAGCGAGGGGGTACGGTGAA.

With regard to this clone: The read ends 3 residues early relative to the CDR3; the germline J gene fills the gap. This sequence joins TRBV19 and TRBJ1-2; D call uncertain. The CDR3 covers 13 residues. CDR1 and CDR2 (germline): LNHDA, SQIVND (reference sequence). Trimming removed 4 bases at V and 0 bases at J, with 6 bases between. The CDR3 spells CASSNPANYGYTF. The CDR3 DNA, read in part, is TGTGCCAGTAGTAATCCGGCTAACTATGGC. Drawing the rest from reference TRBV19 and TRBJ1-2, the complete variable domain is DGGITQSPKYLFRKEGQNVTLSCEQNLNHDAMYWYRQDPGQGLRLIYYSQIVNDFQKGDIAEGYSVSREKKESFPLTVTSAQKNPTAFYLCASSNPANYGYTFGSGTRLTVV.

Of note for this clone: The CDR3 extends 3 residues past the end of the read, so its final part is completed from the germline J gene. The V and J genes are TRBV6-2 or TRBV6-3 and TRBJ1-2, with a weak D call TRBD1 (6 bases). The germline V gene has CDR1 MNHEY and CDR2 SVGEGT. The CDR3 length is 14 residues. V was shortened by 6 bases and J by 2 bases, with 13 bases between the two germline ends. CDR3 bases read: TGTGCCAGCAGCCGGGACACACAGAACTATGGC. Amino acids: CASSRDTQNYG. The CDR3 in full is CASSRDTQNYGYTF.

Details on this clone: Read coverage stops 3 residues before the CDR3 terminus; the germline J gene supplies the remainder. The chain links TRBV20-1 to TRBJ2-2; 15 bases are a match to TRBD2. The V and J ends lost 6 bases and 2 bases, in that order; junction bases with no gene match: 7. This CDR3 is built from 17 residues. The V gene's germline CDR1 is DFQATT and CDR2 SNEGSKA (reference sequence). The part of the CDR3 DNA that was read is TGCAGTGCCCGAGGACTAGCGGGGGGGAAAAACACCGGGGAG. Translated: CSARGLAGGKNTGE. The full CDR3 sequence reads CSARGLAGGKNTGELFF.

As for this clone: The read comes to an end 3 residues before the CDR3 does, leaving the germline J gene to fill in the end. The chain is built from TRBV7-2 and TRBJ2-2; a possible D gene is TRBD1 (5 bases). Deletions cut 3 bases from V and 1 base from J, with 9 bases between. The V gene's germline CDR1 is SGHTA and CDR2 FQGNSA. The CDR3 is made up of 15 amino acids. The sequenced part of the CDR3 DNA is TGTGCCAGCAGCTTTCAGGGCCTGAACACCGGGGAG. This translates into CASSFQGLNTGE. The full CDR3 is CASSFQGLNTGELFF.

Regarding this clone: The sequenced fragment ends 3 residues before the CDR3 boundary, so the rest is inferred from the germline J gene. The chain has TRBV20-1 and TRBJ2-1; D not certain. The CDR3 spans 14 residues. From germline, CDR1 is DFQATT and CDR2 SNEGSKA (reference sequence). The V end lost 6 bases, the J end lost 7 bases, and 19 bases lay between the germline ends. The CDR3 loop is CSAPRGQVPNEQFF. Partial CDR3 DNA: TGCAGTGCCCCGAGAGGCCAAGTCCCGAATGAG.

On this clone: Read sequence stops 3 residues before the CDR3 end, and the germline J gene provides the missing end. The V call is TRBV11-3, the J call TRBJ2-1, with 9 positions matching TRBD1. V was pared by 3 bases and J by 7 bases, with 4 bases of the junction left unmatched. Germline CDR1 and CDR2: SGHNT and YENEEA. The CDR3 spans 14 residues. The CDR3: CASSLGTGRNEQFF. The part of the CDR3 DNA that was read is TGTGCCAGCAGCTTGGGGACAGGGCGGAATGAG.

This clone shows up as medium-sized (0.01 to 0.1%) by frequency. The read stops 3 residues short of the end of the CDR3; the missing end is completed from the germline J gene. The rearrangement uses TRBV19 and TRBJ2-5; TRBD2 agrees at 8 bases. Trimming removed 3 bases from V and 5 bases from J; junction bases left unmatched: 5. CDR1 LNHDA and CDR2 SQIVND come from the germline V gene (reference sequence). The CDR3 extends over 14 amino acids. The CDR3 is CASSIPGGEETQYF. The CDR3 DNA, read in part, is TGTGCCAGTAGTATTCCGGGAGGGGAGGAGACC.

Notes on this clone: Read coverage stops 3 residues before the CDR3 terminus; the germline J gene supplies the remainder. The J gene is TRBJ1-2, the V gene TRBV10-3; the match to TRBD1 covers 8 bases. CDR1 is ENHRY, CDR2 SYGVKD, per germline. This CDR3 spans 14 amino acids. The V gene end was trimmed by 4 bases and the J gene end by 1 base; junction bases not matched to a gene: 2. The CDR3 bases that were read are TGTGCCATCAGTGCCGGGACAGGTAACTATGGC. Translated, it gives CAISAGTGNYG. The entire CDR3 protein reads CAISAGTGNYGYTF.

Considering frequency, this clone is medium-sized. The read terminates 3 residues ahead of where the CDR3 ends, so the germline J gene completes it. V and J are TRBV19 and TRBJ1-3, with 7 nucleotides matching TRBD1. With 2 bases clipped from V and 0 bases from J, the junction kept 4 bases outside the gene matches. The CDR3 has 16 amino acids. Germline CDR1 and CDR2: LNHDA and SQIVND (reference sequence). The CDR3 DNA, read in part, is TGTGCCAGTAGTATAATACAGGGGAGCTCTGGAAACACC. Translated: CASSIIQGSSGNT. The whole CDR3 region reads CASSIIQGSSGNTIYF.

This clone is classed as medium-sized by frequency. The read terminates 3 residues ahead of where the CDR3 ends, so the germline J gene completes it. The genes are TRBV19 and TRBJ2-1; 12 nucleotides agree with TRBD2. The CDR3 contains 17 residues. The V segment lost 3 bases and the J segment 0 bases; nucleotides outside the gene matches: 3. The germline V gene encodes CDR1 LNHDA and CDR2 SQIVND (reference sequence). The sequenced part of the CDR3 DNA is TGTGCCAGTAGTATTGCTAGCGGGGGGGCCTCCTACAATGAG. Translating it yields CASSIASGGASYNE. The full-length CDR3 reads as CASSIASGGASYNEQFF.

As to this clone: The read terminates 3 residues before the CDR3 end, so the remaining end is supplied by the germline J gene. V gene TRBV9 combines with J gene TRBJ2-2; 14 nucleotides line up with TRBD2. V shed 0 bases and J 4 bases; nucleotides not matched to a gene: 8. Per germline, CDR1 SGDLS and CDR2 YYNGEE. This CDR3 contains 19 residues. The DNA read from the CDR3 is TGTGCCAGCAGCGTAGAGCCGGGACTAGCGGGGGCCTTCACCGGGGAG. It specifies CASSVEPGLAGAFTGE. The whole CDR3 protein reads CASSVEPGLAGAFTGELFF.

Comment on this clone: The read terminates 3 residues ahead of where the CDR3 ends, so the germline J gene completes it. The V call is TRBV28, the J call TRBJ2-1; 8 positions agree with TRBD1. The germline gives CDR1 MDHEN, CDR2 SYDVKM. With V trimmed by 5 bases and J by 7 bases, 10 bases remained unmatched. This CDR3 is built from 15 residues. The covered CDR3 bases are TGTGCCAGCAGTCTCCCCTCAGGGGGCTTGAATGAG. Translation: CASSLPSGGLNE. The full CDR3 protein is CASSLPSGGLNEQFF.

The CDR3 here is CASSLWDSDEYEQYF. CDR3 DNA, as far as it was read: TGTGCCAGCAGCTTGTGGGACAGTGATGAATACGAG. The gene calls are TRBV5-6 and TRBJ2-7, with TRBD1 identical over 7 bases. The observed sequence ends 3 residues before the CDR3 terminus, with the missing tail filled in from the germline J gene. The CDR3 length is 15 residues. J gave up 4 bases and V 1 base, and 8 bases lay outside the gene matches. Germline V CDR1 and CDR2: SGHDT, YYEEEE.

CDR3: CASSEDVGGSYEQYF. The part of the CDR3 DNA that was read is TGTGCCAGCAGTGAAGACGTGGGGGGTTCCTACGAG. The chain joins TRBV6-1 to TRBJ2-7, with a tentative D call TRBD2 (6 bases). The read terminates 3 residues before the CDR3 end, so the remaining end is supplied by the germline J gene. Trimming removed 1 base from V and 1 base from J, with 11 bases in between. Germline V lookup: CDR1 MNHNS, CDR2 SASEGT. The CDR3 extends over 15 amino acids.

In regard to this clone: The read comes to an end 3 residues before the CDR3 does, leaving the germline J gene to fill in the end. The rearrangement joins TRBV5-1 to TRBJ1-5; D is perhaps TRBD1 (5 bases). CDR1 is SGHRS, CDR2 YFSETQ, per germline. V was pared by 4 bases and J by 0 bases, with 11 bases between. There are 15 residues in the CDR3. CDR3 amino acids: CASSPGGNSNQPQHF. The part of the CDR3 DNA that was read is TGCGCCAGCAGCCCGGGGGGGAATAGCAATCAGCCC.

Partial CDR3 DNA: TGTGCCAGTAGCCCACGACGGGACACTGAA. This encodes CASSPRRDTE. The full CDR3 reads CASSPRRDTEAFF. The rearrangement uses TRBV19 and TRBJ1-1; D not certain. The CDR3 end lies 3 residues beyond the end of the read and is filled in from the germline J gene. The V and J ends lost 6 bases and 3 bases respectively, with 11 bases between them. There are 13 residues in the CDR3. Germline lookup yields CDR1 LNHDA and CDR2 SQIVND (reference sequence).

This clone ranks as medium-sized in terms of frequency. The CDR3 extends 3 residues past the end of the read, so its final part is completed from the germline J gene. The V gene is TRBV10-3, the J gene TRBJ2-4, with a possible D match to TRBD2 (6 bases). This CDR3 region has 11 residues. From germline, CDR1 is ENHRY and CDR2 SYGVKD. Incomplete CDR3 DNA: TGTGCCATGCGGGAAGGGCAGACT. It translates to CAMREGQT. In full, the CDR3 is CAMREGQTQYF.

About this clone: The sequenced fragment ends 3 residues before the CDR3 boundary, so the rest is inferred from the germline J gene. In the same sample, other DNA sequences code for this CDR3. This chain uses TRBV30 with TRBJ1-6, with 7 bases matching TRBD1. Per the germline V gene, CDR1 is GTSNPN and CDR2 is SVGIG (reference sequence). V lost 3 bases to trimming and J lost 0 bases; unmatched junction nucleotides: 2. This CDR3 region has 15 residues. CDR3 loop: CAWSRGSSYNSPLHF. The CDR3 DNA, read in part, is TGTGCCTGGAGCAGGGGGAGCTCCTATAATTCACCC.

Concerning this clone itself: The read terminates 3 residues before the CDR3 end, so the remaining end is supplied by the germline J gene. The chain has TRBV2 and TRBJ2-5; 8 positions agree with TRBD2. CDR3 length: 13 amino acids. Trimming cost V 3 bases and J 5 bases; bases outside gene matches: 2. Per the germline V gene, CDR1 is SNHLY and CDR2 is FYNNEI. CDR3 sequence: CASSDRGGETQYF. CDR3 DNA (partial): TGTGCCAGCAGTGATCGGGGGGGGGAGACC.

In the case of this clone: Read sequence stops 3 residues before the CDR3 end, and the germline J gene provides the missing end. The J gene is TRBJ1-5, the V gene TRBV5-6; possible D gene TRBD1, 5 bases. The V end lost 0 bases, the J end lost 3 bases, and 10 bases lay between the germline ends. Per germline, CDR1 SGHDT and CDR2 YYEEEE. CDR3 length: 15 residues. CDR3 sequence reads: CASSLAGTPNQPQHF. The covered CDR3 bases are TGTGCCAGCAGCTTGGCCGGGACTCCCAATCAGCCC. Filled out from reference TRBV5-6 and TRBJ1-5, the complete variable domain reads DAGVTQSPTHLIKTRGQQVTLRCSPKSGHDTVSWYQQALGQGPQFIFQYYEEEERQRGNFPDRFSGHQFPNYSSELNVNALLLGDSALYLCASSLAGTPNQPQHFGDGTRLSIL.

With respect to this clone: The junction departs from germline at one end; a sequencing error may be responsible. The read ends 3 residues before the CDR3 terminus; that terminus is restored from the germline J gene. Other DNA variants within this sample encode the same CDR3. This chain links TRBV4-2 with TRBJ2-7; D perhaps matches TRBD2 (6 bases). CDR1 and CDR2 from the germline V gene are LGHNA and YNFKEQ. CDR3 length: 13 amino acids. This chain's CDR3 is CASSQGLGYEQYF. The CDR3 bases that were read are TGCGCCAGCAGCCAGGGACTTGGCTACGAG.